The 27 T cell receptor beta chains in this list originate from one sample, sequenced in a study of beta chain features in type 1 diabetes. The study's findings and limits: Moderately but significantly shorter TCRB CDR3s were found in Type 1 diabetes patients in all four CD4+ subsets.

Which antigens these TCRs recognize remains unknown. Sequencing targeted expressed TCRB transcripts, as all isolated RNA had been reverse transcribed. Repertoires were generated with immunoSEQ multiplex PCR, while TCRdb's copy carries only in-frame clones and drops some. Of 200,000 to 300,000 clones in the sample, approximately 15% are singletons; the top ten hold almost 0.02%. The sequencing input was naive CD4+ T cells from blood. These receptors came from a man aged 30-40 years with type 1 diabetes.

This clone was counted a few times. The rearrangement links TRBV5-1 to TRBJ2-5, with a possible D match to TRBD1 (5 bases). Germline CDR1 is SGHRS and CDR2 is YFSETQ. V lost 5 bases and J lost 4, with 6 bases in between. The CDR3 runs 11 residues. CDR3 loop: CASRGAETQYF. For the CDR3, the DNA is TGCGCCAGCAGAGGGGCAGAGACCCAGTACTTC.

This clone was picked up a small number of times. The same CDR3 arises from other DNA sequences in this sample as well. The gene calls are TRBV6-5 and TRBJ2-3; possibly TRBD2 for D (6 bases). The CDR3 is 11 residues long. Trimming left V 8 bases short and J 6 bases short, with 9 bases between. From germline, CDR1 is MNHEY and CDR2 SVGAGI. The CDR3 region is CASQRGDTQYF. The CDR3 DNA sequence: TGTGCCAGCCAACGGGGGGATACGCAGTATTTT.

This rearrangement joins TRBV9 to TRBJ1-5; possible D gene TRBD1, 5 bases. The length of the CDR3 is 15 residues. V was pared by 0 bases and J by 4 bases, with 11 bases between. Germline lookup yields CDR1 SGDLS and CDR2 YYNGEE. Here the CDR3 reads CASSVDAGWNQPQHF. CDR3 coding DNA: TGTGCCAGCAGCGTAGACGCAGGGTGGAATCAGCCCCAGCATTTT.

There are a few counts of this clone. V and J are TRBV6-6 and TRBJ1-6, with D tentatively TRBD1 (5 bases). The germline V gene has CDR1 MNHNY and CDR2 SVGAGI (reference sequence). Between the trimmed V and J ends, which lost 8 bases and 6 bases, there was a span of 8 bases. CDR3 length: 12 amino acids. The CDR3 coding sequence is TGTGCCAGCCGGACATCTAATTCACCCCTCCACTTT. Its protein is CASRTSNSPLHF.

This clone was picked up a small number of times. The genes are TRBV11-2 and TRBJ2-5, with TRBD2 matching 8 bases. The CDR3 runs 15 residues. The J segment lost 3 bases and the V segment lost 1 base, leaving 4 bases of the junction unmatched. CDR1 and CDR2 (germline): SGHAT, FQNNGV. CDR3: CASSLVPGGEETQYF. In DNA, the CDR3 is TGTGCCAGCAGCTTAGTTCCGGGGGGGGAAGAGACCCAGTACTTC.

This clone has a handful of counts. The rearrangement uses TRBV5-1 and TRBJ2-1, with 9 bases identical to TRBD1. The CDR3 is 15 residues long. CDR1 and CDR2 from the germline V gene are SGHRS and YFSETQ. The junction had 6 bases not matched to a gene; V was cut back by 4 bases and J by 4 bases. The CDR3 protein is CASSTGTGPYNEQFF. CDR3 bases: TGCGCCAGCAGCACCGGGACAGGGCCATACAATGAGCAGTTCTTC.

The CDR3 nucleotides read TGTGCCAGCAGTGAACCGACAGGGCTGGAAGAGACCCAGTACTTC. This translates into CASSEPTGLEETQYF. The V gene is TRBV25-1, the J gene TRBJ2-5; 7 nucleotides match TRBD1. This CDR3 is 15 amino acids long. The germline V gene has CDR1 MGHDK and CDR2 SYGVNS. V shed 2 bases, J shed 3 bases, and the junction held 6 bases outside the gene matches.

V gene TRBV21-1 combines with J gene TRBJ1-4. TRBV21-1 is reported as a pseudogene. CDR3 size: 13 residues. CDR3 region: CASSKEGQEKLFF. The CDR3 region has the DNA TGTGCCAGCAGCAAGGAGGGGCAGGAAAAACTGTTTTTT.

The CDR3 DNA is TGTGCCAGCTCAAGAATCGGAGGCACTGAAGCTTTCTTT. It encodes CASSRIGGTEAFF. The rearrangement joins TRBV18 to TRBJ1-1, with D uncertain. Germline assignment: CDR1 KGHSH and CDR2 LQKENI. The CDR3 loop spans 13 amino acids. V lost 5 bases, J lost 4 bases, and 11 bases lay in between.

The chain employs TRBV6-6 and TRBJ1-1; no clear D. V was clipped by 7 bases and J by 1 base, with 10 bases between them. This CDR3 contains 13 residues. Looked up from germline, CDR1 is MNHNY and CDR2 is SVGAGI (reference sequence). The CDR3 nucleotides read TGTGCCAGCACTATCCGGGAGAACACTGAAGCTTTCTTT. Its protein is CASTIRENTEAFF.

The chain couples TRBV18 to TRBJ2-4; 10 positions match TRBD2. CDR3 length: 15 residues. Germline V gives CDR1 KGHSH, CDR2 LQKENI. V gave up 0 bases and J gave up 6 bases; unmatched junction bases: 2. The CDR3 is CASSPPLAGTNIQYF. CDR3 bases: TGTGCCAGCTCACCACCACTAGCGGGAACAAACATTCAGTACTTC. Full variable domain (rest looked up from reference TRBV18 and TRBJ2-4): NAGVMQNPRHLVRRRGQEARLRCSPMKGHSHVYWYRQLPEEGLKFMVYLQKENIIDESGMPKERFSAEFPKEGPSILRIQQVVRGDSAAYFCASSPPLAGTNIQYFGAGTRLSVL.

This clone was seen more than once but under ten times. This chain connects TRBV19 to TRBJ2-1; D gene uncertain. Looked up from germline, CDR1 is LNHDA and CDR2 is SQIVND (reference sequence). The V gene lost 5 bases and the J gene lost 6 bases, with 17 bases spanning the gap. The CDR3 totals 15 residues. The CDR3 bases are TGTGCCAGTAGTCCCAATCGTCTCGGAGCCAATGAGCAGTTCTTC. Its protein product is CASSPNRLGANEQFF.

A few counts support this clone. The chain combines TRBV5-1 with TRBJ2-3; 8 bases match TRBD2. CDR1 is SGHRS and CDR2 is YFSETQ in the germline V gene. Losses at the gene ends were 4 bases for V and 0 bases for J; bases not matched to a gene: 4. CDR3 length equals 15 residues. The CDR3 DNA follows: TGCGCCAGCAGCGCGCGGGGGGTTAGCACAGATACGCAGTATTTT. Its translation: CASSARGVSTDTQYF.

The genes are TRBV7-9 and TRBJ2-5; 7 nucleotides match TRBD1. Germline V gene sequence: CDR1 SEHNR, CDR2 FQNEAQ (reference sequence). Germline trimming cut 6 bases from V and 5 bases from J; bases unmatched to any gene: 15. This CDR3 contains 16 residues. CDR3 bases: TGTGCCAGCAGTCGCAGGGGGTCCCCTCAGGGGGAGACCCAGTACTTC. Residues: CASSRRGSPQGETQYF.

This clone was observed a few times. The rearrangement joins TRBV7-6 to TRBJ2-5; 8 bases align to TRBD1. Per the germline V gene, CDR1 is SGHVS and CDR2 is FNYEAQ. The CDR3 length is 14 residues. Trimming at V came to 5 bases and at J to 5 bases, leaving 7 bases not matched to a gene. In DNA form, the CDR3 reads TGTGCCAGCAGCCCTTGGACAGGGACCGAGACCCAGTACTTC. Translated: CASSPWTGTETQYF.

The rearrangement joins TRBV9 to TRBJ2-7; 8 positions match TRBD1. Germline V CDR1 and CDR2: SGDLS, YYNGEE. The V and J ends lost 0 bases and 9 bases, in that order; junction bases with no gene match: 20. The CDR3 is 18 amino acids. The CDR3, as DNA: TGTGCCAGCAGCGTAGGAACTCTGGGGCAGGGGGCTTTCGTGGTGCAGTACTTC. Translating it yields CASSVGTLGQGAFVVQYF. The full variable domain, its missing parts supplied by reference TRBV9 and TRBJ2-7, is DSGVTQTPKHLITATGQRVTLRCSPRSGDLSVYWYQQSLDQGLQFLIQYYNGEERAKGNILERFSAQQFPDLHSELNLSSLELGDSALYFCASSVGTLGQGAFVVQYFGPGTRLTVT.

In this sample, this clone turned up a few times. The genes are TRBV19 and TRBJ2-1; 9 positions agree with TRBD2. CDR1 LNHDA and CDR2 SQIVND come from the germline V gene (reference sequence). V shed 3 bases and J 0 bases; nucleotides not matched to a gene: 0. This CDR3 is built from 15 residues. CDR3 amino acids: CASSISGGSYNEQFF. In nucleotides, the CDR3 is TGTGCCAGTAGTATTAGCGGGGGCTCCTACAATGAGCAGTTCTTC.

This clone was picked up a small number of times. The rearrangement links TRBV29-1 to TRBJ2-5; 7 bases map to TRBD2. The CDR3 is 14 residues long. Germline assignment: CDR1 SQVTM and CDR2 ANQGSEA. Trimming removed 3 bases from V and 0 bases from J; junction bases left unmatched: 4. In DNA form, the CDR3 reads TGCAGCGTTGAGCGGGGGTCTTACCAAGAGACCCAGTACTTC. This codes for CSVERGSYQETQYF.

This clone has more than one count but fewer than ten. This chain connects TRBV5-6 to TRBJ2-2; D not certain. The germline CDR1 and CDR2 sequences are SGHDT and YYEEEE. The CDR3 contains 13 residues. V was pared by 1 base and J by 5 bases, with 6 bases between. This CDR3 reads CASSLSRTGELFF. The CDR3 coding sequence is TGTGCCAGCAGCTTGAGTCGGACCGGGGAGCTGTTTTTT. Drawing the rest from reference TRBV5-6 and TRBJ2-2, the complete variable domain is DAGVTQSPTHLIKTRGQQVTLRCSPKSGHDTVSWYQQALGQGPQFIFQYYEEEERQRGNFPDRFSGHQFPNYSSELNVNALLLGDSALYLCASSLSRTGELFFGEGSRLTVL.

V gene TRBV30 combines with J gene TRBJ1-2; D perhaps matches TRBD1 (5 bases). Trimming pared 3 bases from V and 5 bases from J, leaving 10 bases between. Germline V CDR1 and CDR2: GTSNPN, SVGIG (reference sequence). The CDR3 has 12 amino acids. CDR3 loop: CAWSVTEYGYTF. The CDR3 DNA is TGTGCCTGGAGCGTGACAGAATATGGCTACACCTTC.

This clone was seen a few times. V is TRBV5-1 and J is TRBJ1-2; D not resolved. Trimming removed 4 bases at V and 6 bases at J, with 16 bases between. CDR1 is SGHRS, CDR2 YFSETQ, per germline. CDR3 size: 14 residues. The DNA of the CDR3 is TGCGCCAGCAGCCCCGGGTCCGGAACCGATGGCTACACCTTC. Residues: CASSPGSGTDGYTF.

The CDR3 protein is CASNIQGNTEAFF. The CDR3 bases are TGTGCCAGCAACATACAGGGGAACACTGAAGCTTTCTTT. The V gene is TRBV2, the J gene TRBJ1-1, with D possibly being TRBD1 (6 bases). The CDR3 runs 13 residues. Germline V gives CDR1 SNHLY, CDR2 FYNNEI. The V and J ends lost 7 bases and 1 base respectively, with 10 bases between them.

The CDR3 spells CASRPTGESPLHF. For the CDR3, the DNA is TGTGCCAGCAGGCCGACGGGGGAGTCGCCCCTCCACTTT. The V and J genes are TRBV14 and TRBJ1-6; TRBD1 might be the D (5 bases). The germline gives CDR1 SGHDN, CDR2 FVKESK. The CDR3 is 13 amino acids. Trimming shortened V by 6 bases and J by 13 bases, and 16 bases separated the two germline ends.

This clone was recorded once. This chain uses TRBV30 with TRBJ1-5; TRBD1 aligns across 7 bases. The CDR3 totals 13 residues. CDR1 is GTSNPN and CDR2 is SVGIG in the germline V gene (reference sequence). The trim removed 3 bases at V and 5 bases at J, leaving 4 bases unmatched. CDR3 protein: CAWSRQGHQPQHF. For the CDR3, the DNA is TGTGCCTGGAGCAGACAGGGACATCAGCCCCAGCATTTT.

This sequence joins TRBV5-1 and TRBJ1-4; possibly TRBD1 for D (6 bases). This CDR3 region has 15 residues. V was pared by 0 bases and J by 6 bases, with 12 bases between. Germline CDR1 is SGHRS and CDR2 is YFSETQ. CDR3 sequence reads: CASSLEAAGDEKLFF. CDR3 nucleotides: TGCGCCAGCAGCTTGGAGGCGGCAGGGGATGAAAAACTGTTTTTT.

There are a few counts of this clone. CDR3 loop: CASSLSGGNTGELFF. The DNA of the CDR3 is TGTGCCAGCAGCCTTAGCGGGGGGAACACCGGGGAGCTGTTTTTT. The rearrangement uses TRBV11-2 and TRBJ2-2; 9 bases are shared with TRBD2. With V trimmed by 5 bases and J by 1 base, 2 bases remained unmatched. Germline V gene data show CDR1 as SGHAT and CDR2 as FQNNGV. There are 15 residues in the CDR3.

The chain joins TRBV2 to TRBJ2-2, with unresolved D. The CDR3 is 13 residues long. V lost 6 bases, J lost 3 bases, and 8 bases lay in between. The germline CDR1 and CDR2 sequences are SNHLY and FYNNEI. CDR3 nucleotide sequence: TGTGCCAGCAGATACCGGGACACCGGGGAGCTGTTTTTT. Its protein product is CASRYRDTGELFF.